This T cell receptor (beta chain) originates from a study of Ad26.COV2.S vaccination and SARS-CoV-2 variants. The overall study: The donor participated in the COV1001 trial, in its Ad26.COV2.S arm.

Treatment described: around 19 received Ad26.COV2.S at low or high dose, single or two shots; about 5 received placebo; per-sample allocation not given. Collection of the samples took place on day 63 after the first injection of vaccine or placebo. In Boston, an adult donor aged 18-55 years took part. Germline CDR1 and CDR2: MNHEY and SVGAGI. V shed 0 bases and J 7 bases; nucleotides not matched to a gene: 7. This CDR3 comprises 15 residues. Assay used: immunoSEQ multiplex PCR; TCRdb lists only in-frame clones, some missing. The table records some 300,000 clones, around four fifths of them present only once.

Sequenced here: peripheral blood, sampled in a trial of Ad26.COV2.S vaccine versus placebo. The chain employs TRBV6-5 and TRBJ1-2; 8 positions agree with TRBD1. This sequence originates from a person between 18 and 60 years old who received the Ad26.COV2.S COVID-19 vaccine or a placebo. The CDR3 is CASSYSGQGARGYTF. In DNA form, the CDR3 reads TGTGCCAGCAGTTACTCAGGGCAGGGGGCGCGTGGCTACACCTTC.